This TCR beta chain derives from a study of blood T cell repertoires in COVID-19. Turning to the study itself: Sites across the United States, Italy and Spain contributed samples from acute and convalescent COVID-19.

Germline V gene sequence: CDR1 MDHEN, CDR2 SYDVKM. The ends were cut back, 3 bases at V and 5 bases at J, with 13 bases in the middle. This CDR3 contains 14 residues. In the authors' methods: Reference gene primers were amplified, and this amplification served to estimate nucleated cell counts. The protocol was immunoSEQ multiplex PCR, while the TCRdb copy is restricted to in-frame clones and leaves out a portion. D and trimming come from the DNA, and the V and J calls and clone size come from that table. The sample carries around 260,000 clones, more than 85% recorded once. This clone was seen just once.

The specimen was peripheral blood. This TCR derives from a person aged 18-35 years with COVID-19, enrolled during active disease. The rearrangement joins TRBV28 to TRBJ1-2, with D perhaps matching TRBD1 (5 bases). The CDR3 sequence: CASSFPGIGYGYTF. The DNA for the CDR3 is TGTGCCAGCAGTTTCCCAGGGATAGGGTATGGCTACACCTTC.